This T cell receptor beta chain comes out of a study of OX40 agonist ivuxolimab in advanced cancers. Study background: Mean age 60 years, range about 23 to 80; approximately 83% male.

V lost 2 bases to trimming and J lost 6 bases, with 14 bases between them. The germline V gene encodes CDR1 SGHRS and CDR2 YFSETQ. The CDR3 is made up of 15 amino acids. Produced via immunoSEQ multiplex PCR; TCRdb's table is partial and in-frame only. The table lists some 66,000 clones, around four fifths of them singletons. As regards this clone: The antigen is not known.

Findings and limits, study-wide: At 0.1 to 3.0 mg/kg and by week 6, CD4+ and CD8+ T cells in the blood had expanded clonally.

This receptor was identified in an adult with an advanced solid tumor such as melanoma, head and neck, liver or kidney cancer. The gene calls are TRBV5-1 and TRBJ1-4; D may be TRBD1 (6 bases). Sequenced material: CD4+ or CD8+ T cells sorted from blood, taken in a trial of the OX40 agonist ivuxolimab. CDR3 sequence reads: CASSLGQGIHEKLFF. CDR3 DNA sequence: TGCGCCAGCAGCTTAGGGCAGGGGATCCATGAAAAACTGTTTTTT.